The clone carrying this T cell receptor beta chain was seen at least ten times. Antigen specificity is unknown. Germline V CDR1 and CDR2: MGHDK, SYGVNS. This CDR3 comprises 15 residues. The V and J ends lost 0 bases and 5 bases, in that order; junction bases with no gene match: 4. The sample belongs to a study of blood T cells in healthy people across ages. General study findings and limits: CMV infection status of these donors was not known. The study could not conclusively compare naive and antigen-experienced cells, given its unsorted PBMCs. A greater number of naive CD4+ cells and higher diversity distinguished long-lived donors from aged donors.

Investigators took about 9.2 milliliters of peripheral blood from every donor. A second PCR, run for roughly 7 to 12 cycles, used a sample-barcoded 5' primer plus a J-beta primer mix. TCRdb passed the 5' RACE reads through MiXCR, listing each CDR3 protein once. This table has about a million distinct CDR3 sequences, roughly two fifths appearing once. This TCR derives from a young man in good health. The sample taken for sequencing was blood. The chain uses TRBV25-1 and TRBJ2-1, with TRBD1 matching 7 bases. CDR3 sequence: CASSEYWGQNNEQFF. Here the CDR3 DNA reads TGTGCCAGCAGTGAATATTGGGGACAGAACAATGAGCAGTTCTTC. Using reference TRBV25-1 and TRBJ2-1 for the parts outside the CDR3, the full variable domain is EADIYQTPRYLVIGTGKKITLECSQTMGHDKMYWYQQDPGMELHLIHYSYGVNSTEKGDLSSESTVSRIRTEHFPLTLESARPSHTSQYLCASSEYWGQNNEQFFGPGTRLTVL.